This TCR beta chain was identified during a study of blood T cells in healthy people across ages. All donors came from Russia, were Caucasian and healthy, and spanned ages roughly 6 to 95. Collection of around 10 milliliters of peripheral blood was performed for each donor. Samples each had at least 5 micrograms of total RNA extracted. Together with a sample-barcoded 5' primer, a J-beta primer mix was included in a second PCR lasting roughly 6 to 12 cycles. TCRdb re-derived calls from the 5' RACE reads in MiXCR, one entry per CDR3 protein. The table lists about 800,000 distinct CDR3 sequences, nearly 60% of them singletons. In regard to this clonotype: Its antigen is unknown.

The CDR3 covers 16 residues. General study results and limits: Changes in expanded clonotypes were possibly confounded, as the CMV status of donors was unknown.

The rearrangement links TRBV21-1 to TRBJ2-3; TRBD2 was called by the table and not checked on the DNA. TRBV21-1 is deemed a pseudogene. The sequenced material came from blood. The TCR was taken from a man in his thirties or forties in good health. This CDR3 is CASSKDAGTDTDTQYF. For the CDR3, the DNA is TGTGCCAGCAGCAAAGACGCAGGGACTGACACAGATACGCAGTATTTT.